A selection of T cell receptor beta chains follows, all from one sample in a study of blood T cell repertoires in COVID-19. The repertoire was sequenced with immunoSEQ multiplex PCR; TCRdb's copy has only in-frame clones and lacks some. The sample carries roughly 100,000 clones, about four fifths recorded once. Sample: peripheral blood. These receptor sequences come from a man older than 75 with COVID-19, enrolled during active disease. CDR3s include the opening cysteine and the closing phenylalanine or tryptophan. A D gene is named only where the DNA matches it firmly. Size tells how often a clone was seen (once, few, many) or the class of an expanded clone, and some rows leave it out.

DNA: TGTGCCAGCTCAAATACCGGGACATCAGATGAGCAGTTCTTC
CDR3: CASSNTGTSDEQFF
J: TRBJ2-1
D: NA
size: NA
V: TRBV18

DNA: TGTGCCAGCAGCTTAAGTACGCTAGCGGGCGTACACCCCTACGAGCAGTACTTC
CDR3: CASSLSTLAGVHPYEQYF
J: TRBJ2-7
D: TRBD2
size: NA
V: TRBV7-9

DNA: TGTGCCAGCAGCTTAGGGGACTCAACTAATGAAAAACTGTTTTTT
CDR3: CASSLGDSTNEKLFF
J: TRBJ1-4
D: NA
size: few
V: TRBV7-9

DNA: TGTGCCAGCAGTGAACGGGGGGCGGCCGGGGAGCTGTTTTTT
CDR3: CASSERGAAGELFF
J: TRBJ2-2
D: NA
size: NA
V: TRBV2

DNA: TGTGCCTGGAGTTGGGGCAGAAGCAATCAGCCCCAGCATTTT
CDR3: CAWSWGRSNQPQHF
J: TRBJ1-5
D: NA
size: NA
V: TRBV30

DNA: TGTGCCAGCTCACCAATTGATCAGGGGGCGCGGAGTAATTCACCCCTCCACTTT
CDR3: CASSPIDQGARSNSPLHF
J: TRBJ1-6
D: TRBD1
size: NA
V: TRBV18

DNA: TGTGCCAGCAGTTTATGGGCCCTCAATGAGCAGTTCTTC
CDR3: CASSLWALNEQFF
J: TRBJ2-1
D: NA
size: NA
V: TRBV27

DNA: TGTGCCAGCAGCCATACGACAGGGCTGAACACTGAAGCTTTCTTT
CDR3: CASSHTTGLNTEAFF
J: TRBJ1-1
D: TRBD1
size: NA
V: TRBV11-2

DNA: TGTGCCAGCAGCCCACTAGCGGGGGTAGAGACCCAGTACTTC
CDR3: CASSPLAGVETQYF
J: TRBJ2-5
D: TRBD2
size: NA
V: TRBV6-5

DNA: TGTGCCAGCAGCTTAGCGCAGGGAGGTGGGCAGTACTTC
CDR3: CASSLAQGGGQYF
J: TRBJ2-7
D: NA
size: once
V: TRBV7-6

DNA: TGTGCCAGCAGTTTTGCCGGACAGGGGAGGGAACTGTTTTTT
CDR3: CASSFAGQGRELFF
J: TRBJ1-4
D: TRBD1
size: NA
V: TRBV27

DNA: TGTGCCAGCAGCTTTCGTACAGATACGCAGTATTTT
CDR3: CASSFRTDTQYF
J: TRBJ2-3
D: NA
size: NA
V: TRBV5-4

DNA: TGCAGCGGTGGACAGGCATCCACTGAAGCTTTCTTT
CDR3: CSGGQASTEAFF
J: TRBJ1-1
D: TRBD1
size: NA
V: TRBV29-1

DNA: TGTGCCAGCAGTCAAGGGACTACCAACAATGAGCAGTTCTTC
CDR3: CASSQGTTNNEQFF
J: TRBJ2-1
D: TRBD2
size: once
V: TRBV6-4

DNA: TGTGCCAGCAGGGCAGGGGGCTCGTCCACTGAAGCTTTCTTT
CDR3: CASRAGGSSTEAFF
J: TRBJ1-1
D: TRBD1
size: NA
V: TRBV6-5

DNA: TGTGCCAGCTCCGTGGCGGAGGGCCAAAATGAGCAGTTCTTC
CDR3: CASSVAEGQNEQFF
J: TRBJ2-1
D: NA
size: NA
V: TRBV18

DNA: TGTGCCAGCAGTATCCGCAGGGGCACCATATATTTT
CDR3: CASSIRRGTIYF
J: TRBJ1-3
D: NA
size: NA
V: TRBV28

DNA: TGTGCCTTCCAAGACAGGGCGGACACTGAAGCTTTCTTT
CDR3: CAFQDRADTEAFF
J: TRBJ1-1
D: TRBD1
size: NA
V: TRBV10-3

DNA: TGCGCCAGCAGATGGGGACTAGGACGCACAGATACGCAGTATTTT
CDR3: CASRWGLGRTDTQYF
J: TRBJ2-3
D: TRBD2
size: once
V: TRBV5-1

DNA: TGTGCCAGCAGCCAAGGTTGGACTAGCTTCACCGGGGAGCTGTTTTTT
CDR3: CASSQGWTSFTGELFF
J: TRBJ2-2
D: TRBD2
size: NA
V: TRBV3-1/TRBV3-2

DNA: TGTGCCAGCAGCTTGGCTGGGGGCGCACGGGAGACCCAGTACTTC
CDR3: CASSLAGGARETQYF
J: TRBJ2-5
D: NA
size: NA
V: TRBV5-4

DNA: TGCGCCAGCAGCTTGCTCAGGGTCAACCAAGAGACCCAGTACTTC
CDR3: CASSLLRVNQETQYF
J: TRBJ2-5
D: NA
size: NA
V: TRBV5-1

DNA: TGTGCCTGGAGTGTACTAGAAACCTATAGCTCCTATAATTCACCCCTCCACTTT
CDR3: CAWSVLETYSSYNSPLHF
J: TRBJ1-6
D: NA
size: NA
V: TRBV30

DNA: TGTGCCAGCAGCATCGCCGGGACAGGGGGATCCTACGAGCAGTACTTC
CDR3: CASSIAGTGGSYEQYF
J: TRBJ2-7
D: TRBD1
size: NA
V: TRBV5-4

DNA: TGCAGCGTAGACAGGGACGGGAGTGACGAGCAGTACTTC
CDR3: CSVDRDGSDEQYF
J: TRBJ2-7
D: NA
size: NA
V: TRBV29-1

DNA: TGTGCCAGCAGCTTGAACAGGGTTGATTACGAGCAGTACTTC
CDR3: CASSLNRVDYEQYF
J: TRBJ2-7
D: NA
size: NA
V: TRBV5-6

DNA: TGTGCCATCAGTGAGGGGGCCAGGGTCCAAGAGACCCAGTACTTC
CDR3: CAISEGARVQETQYF
J: TRBJ2-5
D: NA
size: NA
V: TRBV10-3

DNA: TGTGCCTGGGGGCAGGGTGTCGGAAACACCATATATTTT
CDR3: CAWGQGVGNTIYF
J: TRBJ1-3
D: NA
size: NA
V: TRBV30

DNA: TGTGCCAGCAGACGCCGGACAGGCGAATATAATTCACCCCTCCACTTT
CDR3: CASRRRTGEYNSPLHF
J: TRBJ1-6
D: TRBD1
size: few
V: TRBV7-2

DNA: TGCAGCGTAGAGCCCGCCGACAATGAGCAGTTCTTC
CDR3: CSVEPADNEQFF
J: TRBJ2-1
D: NA
size: NA
V: TRBV29-1

DNA: TGCGCCAGCAGCTTAACGGACACCTACGAGCAGTACTTC
CDR3: CASSLTDTYEQYF
J: TRBJ2-7
D: NA
size: few
V: TRBV5-1

DNA: TGTGCCAGCAGCTTAAGCGGGGGGCTGGACGAGCAGTACTTC
CDR3: CASSLSGGLDEQYF
J: TRBJ2-7
D: TRBD2
size: NA
V: TRBV7-2

DNA: TGTGCCAGCAGCGCACAGGGGGCGCACACCGGGGAGCTGTTTTTT
CDR3: CASSAQGAHTGELFF
J: TRBJ2-2
D: TRBD1
size: NA
V: TRBV7-3

DNA: TGTGCCAGCAGCTTACTAGCGGCCAATGAGCAGTTCTTC
CDR3: CASSLLAANEQFF
J: TRBJ2-1
D: TRBD2
size: NA
V: TRBV7-9

DNA: TGCGCCAGCAGCCGGACTAGCGGGAGTGGTGATACGCAGTATTTT
CDR3: CASSRTSGSGDTQYF
J: TRBJ2-3
D: TRBD2
size: NA
V: TRBV5-1

DNA: TGCGCCAGCAGAGATACTAGCGGCGCTCACAATGAGCAGTTCTTC
CDR3: CASRDTSGAHNEQFF
J: TRBJ2-1
D: TRBD2
size: NA
V: TRBV5-1

DNA: TGTGCCGTCCGGGACAGGGGAAGAAACACTGAAGCTTTCTTT
CDR3: CAVRDRGRNTEAFF
J: TRBJ1-1
D: TRBD1
size: NA
V: TRBV6-6

DNA: TGTGCCAGCAGTGAACTGAGGGTAGCCAAAAACATTCAGTACTTC
CDR3: CASSELRVAKNIQYF
J: TRBJ2-4
D: NA
size: NA
V: TRBV2

DNA: TGTGCCAGCAGACTCGACAGGCTGAAGCCCACTGAAGCTTTCTTT
CDR3: CASRLDRLKPTEAFF
J: TRBJ1-1
D: NA
size: NA
V: TRBV11-3

DNA: TGTGCCAGCAGCCAAGACAGGGGGGATTACTATGGCTACACCTTC
CDR3: CASSQDRGDYYGYTF
J: TRBJ1-2
D: TRBD1
size: NA
V: TRBV4-2

DNA: TGTGCCACCAGCAGAGAGAGGGAAACCTACAATGAGCAGTTCTTC
CDR3: CATSRERETYNEQFF
J: TRBJ2-1
D: NA
size: NA
V: TRBV15

DNA: TGTGCCAGCAGCTTGGGGGAGGGTTGGTACACTGAAGCTTTCTTT
CDR3: CASSLGEGWYTEAFF
J: TRBJ1-1
D: NA
size: NA
V: TRBV5-5

DNA: TGTGCCAGCAGCCAAGATCGGGGGACAGGGCCCTCATATAGCAATCAGCCCCAGCATTTT
CDR3: CASSQDRGTGPSYSNQPQHF
J: TRBJ1-5
D: TRBD1
size: NA
V: TRBV3-1/TRBV3-2

DNA: TGTGCCAGCAGCTGGCTAAGCGGGCAGTTCTTC
CDR3: CASSWLSGQFF
J: TRBJ2-1
D: NA
size: NA
V: TRBV7-2

DNA: TGTGCCAGCTCACCAAAGGGACTAGCGGGAGGTCAAAGAGACATTCAGTACTTC
CDR3: CASSPKGLAGGQRDIQYF
J: TRBJ2-4
D: TRBD2
size: NA
V: TRBV18

DNA: TGCGCCAGCAGCCGAGGGGGCAGCGGGAGGGCCTCCTACGAGCAGTACTTC
CDR3: CASSRGGSGRASYEQYF
J: TRBJ2-7
D: TRBD2
size: NA
V: TRBV5-1

DNA: TGTGCCAGCAGGCCGACAGGGGAAGGCTACAATGAGCAGTTCTTC
CDR3: CASRPTGEGYNEQFF
J: TRBJ2-1
D: TRBD1
size: once
V: TRBV6-5

DNA: TGTGCCAGCAGCTTGGGGACAGGGCAACAAGAGACCCAGTACTTC
CDR3: CASSLGTGQQETQYF
J: TRBJ2-5
D: TRBD1
size: NA
V: TRBV5-6

DNA: TGCGCCAGCAGCTTCAAGGGACAGAACACCGGGGAGCTGTTTTTT
CDR3: CASSFKGQNTGELFF
J: TRBJ2-2
D: NA
size: NA
V: TRBV5-1

DNA: TGTGCCAGCAGCCAAGTGGAGGGCTACACCTTC
CDR3: CASSQVEGYTF
J: TRBJ1-2
D: NA
size: NA
V: TRBV3-1/TRBV3-2

DNA: TGCGCCAGCAGCCCCACGGACAGGGCTAACACTGAAGCTTTCTTT
CDR3: CASSPTDRANTEAFF
J: TRBJ1-1
D: TRBD1
size: NA
V: TRBV5-1

DNA: TGTGCCAGCAGCTTCGGGCAGGGGAGCGAGCAGTACTTC
CDR3: CASSFGQGSEQYF
J: TRBJ2-7
D: NA
size: medium-sized
V: TRBV5-8

DNA: TGTGCCAGCACTGAGGAGGGTCAGCCCCAGCATTTT
CDR3: CASTEEGQPQHF
J: TRBJ1-5
D: NA
size: NA
V: TRBV12-3/TRBV12-4

DNA: TGTGCCAGCAGCAAGGACAGGGATATCTGGAATGAGCAGTTCTTC
CDR3: CASSKDRDIWNEQFF
J: TRBJ2-1
D: TRBD1
size: once
V: TRBV5-8

DNA: TGTGCCAGCAGTGGTACTGGCACCGGGGAGCTGTTTTTT
CDR3: CASSGTGTGELFF
J: TRBJ2-2
D: NA
size: NA
V: TRBV25-1

DNA: TGTGCCAGCATGTGGCAGGCGTCGAGCACAGATACGCAGTATTTT
CDR3: CASMWQASSTDTQYF
J: TRBJ2-3
D: NA
size: once
V: TRBV28

DNA: TGCGCCAGCAGCCCCCAGGTTAATTCACCCCTCCACTTT
CDR3: CASSPQVNSPLHF
J: TRBJ1-6
D: NA
size: NA
V: TRBV4-3